Listed here are 8 T cell receptor beta chains from one sample, sequenced in a study of sequential checkpoint blockade in melanoma. The treatment is: randomized to nivolumab then ipilimumab (arm A) or the reverse (arm B). TCRdb keeps only in-frame clones here, not all; method: immunoSEQ multiplex PCR. This table has roughly 20,000 clones, under 80% appearing once. Specimen: CD8+ T cells sorted from blood (inferred from file names), collected from a patient given nivolumab and ipilimumab in sequence. The receptors originated from a human donor with melanoma.

The chain links TRBV10-3 to TRBJ1-2; D unclear. Per germline, CDR1 ENHRY and CDR2 SYGVKD. Trimming removed 11 bases from V and 0 bases from J, with 7 bases in between. The CDR3 extends over 11 amino acids. CDR3 protein: CAPAANYGYTF. The DNA for the CDR3 is TGTGCCCCCGCAGCTAACTATGGCTACACCTTC.

This chain connects TRBV6-5 to TRBJ1-1; D may be TRBD1 (5 bases). The CDR3 extends over 13 amino acids. Trimming took off 6 bases at V and 4 bases at J, with 12 bases between the two ends. The germline CDR1 and CDR2 sequences are MNHEY and SVGAGI. CDR3 in DNA: TGTGCCAGCAGCCCAGGGTGGGGCACTGAAGCTTTCTTT. Translated: CASSPGWGTEAFF.

This clone has just a few counts. V usage is TRBV14 and J usage is TRBJ2-5; a possible D gene is TRBD2 (6 bases). Germline V CDR1 and CDR2: SGHDN, FVKESK. V was shortened by 4 bases and J by 5 bases, with 23 bases between the two germline ends. This CDR3 is built from 17 residues. The CDR3 coding sequence is TGTGCCAGCAGCCGGTACGGTGTGGGAGGATTTCGGGAGACCCAGTACTTC. Its protein is CASSRYGVGGFRETQYF.

This sequence joins TRBV5-1 and TRBJ2-3; tentative D call: TRBD1 (6 bases). CDR1 is SGHRS, CDR2 YFSETQ, per germline. V lost 0 bases and J 0 bases, leaving 11 bases between the germline ends. CDR3 length: 16 amino acids. CDR3 DNA sequence: TGCGCCAGCAGCTTGGAGACAGGAAAAAGCACAGATACGCAGTATTTT. Translating it yields CASSLETGKSTDTQYF. The full variable domain, rest sourced from reference TRBV5-1 and TRBJ2-3, is KAGVTQTPRYLIKTRGQQVTLSCSPISGHRSVSWYQQTPGQGLQFLFEYFSETQRNKGNFPGRFSGRQFSNSRSEMNVSTLELGDSALYLCASSLETGKSTDTQYFGPGTRLTVL.

Regarding this clone: Other DNA sequences in the sample encode the same CDR3. This chain connects TRBV6-5 to TRBJ1-1; 7 nucleotides align to TRBD1. Germline V lookup: CDR1 MNHEY, CDR2 SVGAGI. This CDR3 has 14 amino acids. V gave up 0 bases and J gave up 5 bases; unmatched junction bases: 3. DNA of the CDR3: TGTGCCAGCAGTTACTCGATCAGGGGGACTGAAGCTTTCTTT. It translates to CASSYSIRGTEAFF.

The rearrangement uses TRBV4-3 and TRBJ2-3, with a weak D call TRBD1 (6 bases). Germline CDR1 is LGHNA and CDR2 is YSLEER. The CDR3 extends over 16 amino acids. V gave up 4 bases and J gave up 2 bases, with 16 bases separating them. As DNA, the CDR3 is TGCGCCAGCAGCCCCAGTTCCAGGGGCAACACAGATACGCAGTATTTT. Protein sequence: CASSPSSRGNTDTQYF.

This clone has only one observation. The V gene is TRBV27, the J gene TRBJ2-5; 8 bases are shared with TRBD1. Germline lookup yields CDR1 MNHEY and CDR2 SMNVEV (reference sequence). The ends lost 2 bases at V and 5 bases at J; junction bases unmatched: 4. The CDR3 has 14 residues. CDR3 in amino acids: CASSLQGARETQYF. The CDR3 DNA sequence: TGTGCCAGCAGTTTACAGGGGGCAAGGGAGACCCAGTACTTC.

CDR3 nucleotides: TGTGCCAGCAGCAGCGGACAGGGAAACTATGGCTACACCTTC. Its translation: CASSSGQGNYGYTF. The V gene is TRBV13, the J gene TRBJ1-2; 8 nucleotides line up with TRBD1. Germline CDR1 PRHDT, CDR2 FYEKMQ (reference sequence). V dropped 5 bases and J dropped 2; count of bases not matched to a gene: 4. This CDR3 is 14 amino acids long.